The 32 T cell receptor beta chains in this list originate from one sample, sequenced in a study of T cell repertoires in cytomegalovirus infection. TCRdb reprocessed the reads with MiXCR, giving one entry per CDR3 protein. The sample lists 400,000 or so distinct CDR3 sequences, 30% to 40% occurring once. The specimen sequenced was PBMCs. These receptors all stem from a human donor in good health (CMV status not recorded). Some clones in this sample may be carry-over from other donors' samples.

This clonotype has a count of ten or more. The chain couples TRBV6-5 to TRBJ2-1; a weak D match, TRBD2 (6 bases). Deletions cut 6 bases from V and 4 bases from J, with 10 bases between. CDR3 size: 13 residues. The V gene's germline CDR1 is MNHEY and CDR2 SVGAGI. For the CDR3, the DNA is TGTGCCAGCAGCTCCGGGACTTACAATGAGCAGTTCTTC. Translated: CASSSGTYNEQFF.

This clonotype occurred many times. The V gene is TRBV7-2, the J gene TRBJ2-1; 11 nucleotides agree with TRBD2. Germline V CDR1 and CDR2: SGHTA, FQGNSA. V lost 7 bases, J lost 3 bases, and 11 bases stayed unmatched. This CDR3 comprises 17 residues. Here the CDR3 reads CASTWGATSGGYNEQFF. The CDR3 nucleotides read TGTGCCAGCACCTGGGGGGCAACTAGCGGGGGCTACAATGAGCAGTTCTTC.

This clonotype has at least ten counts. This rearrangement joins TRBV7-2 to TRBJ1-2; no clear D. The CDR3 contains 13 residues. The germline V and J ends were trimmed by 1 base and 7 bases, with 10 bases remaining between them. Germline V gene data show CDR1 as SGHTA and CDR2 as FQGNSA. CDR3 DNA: TGTGCCAGCAGCTTAGACCGGGCTATTGGCTACACCTTC. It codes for CASSLDRAIGYTF. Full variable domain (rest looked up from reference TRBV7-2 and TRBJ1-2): GAGVSQSPSNKVTEKGKDVELRCDPISGHTALYWYRQSLGQGLEFLIYFQGNSAPDKSGLPSDRFSAERTGGSVSTLTIQRTQQEDSAVYLCASSLDRAIGYTFGSGTRLTVV.

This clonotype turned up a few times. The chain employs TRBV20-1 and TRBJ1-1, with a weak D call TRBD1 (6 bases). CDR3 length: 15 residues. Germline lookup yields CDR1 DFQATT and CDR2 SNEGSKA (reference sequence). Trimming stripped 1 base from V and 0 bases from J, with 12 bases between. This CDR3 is CSARAVGAMNTEAFF. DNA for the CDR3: TGCAGTGCTAGAGCAGTGGGGGCCATGAACACTGAAGCTTTCTTT.

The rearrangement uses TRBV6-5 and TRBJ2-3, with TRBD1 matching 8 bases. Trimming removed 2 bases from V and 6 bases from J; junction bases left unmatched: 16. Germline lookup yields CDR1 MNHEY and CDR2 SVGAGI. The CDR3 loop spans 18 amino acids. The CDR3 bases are TGTGCCAGCAGTTACGGGGTCCTTGCGACAGGGGTCAGGGATACGCAGTATTTT. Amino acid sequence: CASSYGVLATGVRDTQYF.

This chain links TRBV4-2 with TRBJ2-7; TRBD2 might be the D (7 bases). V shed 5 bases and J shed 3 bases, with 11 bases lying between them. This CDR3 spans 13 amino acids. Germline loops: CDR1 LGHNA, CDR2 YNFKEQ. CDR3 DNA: TGTGCCAGCAGCGGGGGAGGGGGCTACGAGCAGTACTTC. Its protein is CASSGGGGYEQYF.

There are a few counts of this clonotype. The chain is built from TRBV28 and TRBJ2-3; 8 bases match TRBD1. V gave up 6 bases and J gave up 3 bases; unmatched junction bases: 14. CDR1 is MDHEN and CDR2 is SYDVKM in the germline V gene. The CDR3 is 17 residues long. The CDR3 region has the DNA TGTGCCAGCAGCTTCCGTGGTAGGACAGGGAGTACAGATACGCAGTATTTT. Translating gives CASSFRGRTGSTDTQYF.

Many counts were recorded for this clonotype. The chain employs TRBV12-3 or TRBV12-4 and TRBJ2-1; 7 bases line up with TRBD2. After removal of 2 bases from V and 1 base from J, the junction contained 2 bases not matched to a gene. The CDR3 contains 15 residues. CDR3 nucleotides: TGTGCCAGCAGTTTACGGGGGGTATCCTACAATGAGCAGTTCTTC. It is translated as CASSLRGVSYNEQFF.

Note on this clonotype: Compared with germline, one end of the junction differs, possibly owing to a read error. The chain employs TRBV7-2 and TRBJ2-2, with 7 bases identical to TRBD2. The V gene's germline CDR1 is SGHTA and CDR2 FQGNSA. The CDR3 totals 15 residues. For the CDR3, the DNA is TGTGACAGCAGCTTAAACTCGGGGGGTACCGGGGAGCTGTTTTTT. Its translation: CDSSLNSGGTGELFF.

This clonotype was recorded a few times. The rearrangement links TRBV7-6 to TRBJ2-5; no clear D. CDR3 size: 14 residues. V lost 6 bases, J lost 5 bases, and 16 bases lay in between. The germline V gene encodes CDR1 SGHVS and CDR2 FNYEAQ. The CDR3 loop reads CASSLPGLGETQYF. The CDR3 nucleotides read TGTGCCAGCAGTTTGCCTGGTCTGGGGGAGACCCAGTACTTC.

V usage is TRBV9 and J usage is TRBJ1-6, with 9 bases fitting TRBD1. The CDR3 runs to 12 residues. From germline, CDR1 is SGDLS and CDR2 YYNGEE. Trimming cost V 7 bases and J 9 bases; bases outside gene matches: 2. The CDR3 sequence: CASGTGSSPLHF. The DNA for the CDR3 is TGTGCCAGCGGGACAGGGAGTTCACCCCTCCACTTT.

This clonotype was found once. CDR3 loop: CASSPRGQADSPLHF. Here the CDR3 DNA reads TGTGCCAGCTCACCAAGGGGGCAAGCTGATTCACCCCTCCACTTT. The chain carries TRBV18 and TRBJ1-6; the match to TRBD1 covers 7 bases. In germline, CDR1 is KGHSH, CDR2 LQKENI. Trimming removed 2 bases from V and 8 bases from J; junction bases left unmatched: 6. CDR3 length: 15 amino acids.

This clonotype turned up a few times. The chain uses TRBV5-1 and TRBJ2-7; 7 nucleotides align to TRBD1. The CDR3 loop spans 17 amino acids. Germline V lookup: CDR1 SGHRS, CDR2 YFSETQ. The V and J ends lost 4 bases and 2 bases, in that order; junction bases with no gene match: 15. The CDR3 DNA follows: TGCGCCAGCAGCCTGACCACCGGACAGGTGTCAACCTACGAGCAGTACTTC. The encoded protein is CASSLTTGQVSTYEQYF.

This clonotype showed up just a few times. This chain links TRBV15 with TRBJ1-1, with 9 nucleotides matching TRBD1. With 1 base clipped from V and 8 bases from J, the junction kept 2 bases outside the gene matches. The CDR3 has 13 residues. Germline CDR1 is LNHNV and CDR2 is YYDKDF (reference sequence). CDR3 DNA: TGTGCCACCAGCAGAGTAGGGACAGGGGAAGCTTTCTTT. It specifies CATSRVGTGEAFF.

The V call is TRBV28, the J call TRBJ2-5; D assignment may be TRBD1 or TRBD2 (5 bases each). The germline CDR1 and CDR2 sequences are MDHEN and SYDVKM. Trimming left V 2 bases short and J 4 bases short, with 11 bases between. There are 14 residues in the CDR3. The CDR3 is CASSLGGPSETQYF. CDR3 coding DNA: TGTGCCAGCAGTTTAGGGGGTCCCTCAGAGACCCAGTACTTC.

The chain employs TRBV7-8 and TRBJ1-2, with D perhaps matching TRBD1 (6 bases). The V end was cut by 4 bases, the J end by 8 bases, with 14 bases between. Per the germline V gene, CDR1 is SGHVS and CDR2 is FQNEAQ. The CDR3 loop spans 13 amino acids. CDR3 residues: CASSYPDSWGYTF. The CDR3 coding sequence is TGTGCCAGCAGCTACCCGGACAGCTGGGGCTACACCTTC.

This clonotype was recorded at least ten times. Written as DNA, the CDR3 is TGTGCCAGTAAAGGGCCCCCGGGCAATCAGCCCCAGCATTTT. It codes for CASKGPPGNQPQHF. V usage is TRBV19 and J usage is TRBJ1-5; D call uncertain. Looked up from germline, CDR1 is LNHDA and CDR2 is SQIVND (reference sequence). Trimming took off 7 bases at V and 2 bases at J, with 12 bases between the two ends. The CDR3 totals 14 residues.

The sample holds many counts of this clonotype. CDR3 DNA sequence: TGCGCCAGCAGCCCCTGGACAGACTATAATGAAAAACTGTTTTTT. Protein product: CASSPWTDYNEKLFF. The V and J genes are TRBV4-1 and TRBJ1-4; the D gene is possibly TRBD1 (6 bases). The CDR3 runs 15 residues. Trimming pared 4 bases from V and 4 bases from J, leaving 13 bases between. The germline gives CDR1 MGHRA, CDR2 YSYEKL.

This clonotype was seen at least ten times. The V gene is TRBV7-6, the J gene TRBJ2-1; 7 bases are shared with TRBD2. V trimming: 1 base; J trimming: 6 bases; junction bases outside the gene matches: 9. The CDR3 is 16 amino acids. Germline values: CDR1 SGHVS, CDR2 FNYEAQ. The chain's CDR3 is CASSLGSGGWGNEQFF. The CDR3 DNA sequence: TGTGCCAGCAGCTTAGGTTCGGGGGGTTGGGGCAATGAGCAGTTCTTC.

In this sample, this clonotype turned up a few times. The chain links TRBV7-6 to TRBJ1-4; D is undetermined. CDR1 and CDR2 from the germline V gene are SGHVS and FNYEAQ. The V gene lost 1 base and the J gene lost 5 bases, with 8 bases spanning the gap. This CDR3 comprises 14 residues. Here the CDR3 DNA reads TGTGCCAGCAGCTTAGGCTGGGGAAATGAAAAACTGTTTTTT. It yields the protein CASSLGWGNEKLFF.

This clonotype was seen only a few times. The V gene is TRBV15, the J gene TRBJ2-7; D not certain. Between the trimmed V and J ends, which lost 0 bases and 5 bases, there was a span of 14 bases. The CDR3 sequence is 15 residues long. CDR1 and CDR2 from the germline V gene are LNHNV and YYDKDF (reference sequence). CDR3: CATSRDRGSVDEQYF. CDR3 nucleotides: TGTGCCACCAGCAGAGATCGTGGCAGCGTAGACGAGCAGTACTTC.

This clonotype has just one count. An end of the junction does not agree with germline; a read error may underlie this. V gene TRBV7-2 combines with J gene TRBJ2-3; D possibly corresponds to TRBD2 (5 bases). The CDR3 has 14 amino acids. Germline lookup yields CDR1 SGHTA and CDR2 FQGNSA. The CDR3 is CASSLRRPVDTKYF. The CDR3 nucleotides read TGTGCCAGCAGCTTAAGGAGGCCCGTTGATACGAAGTATTTT.

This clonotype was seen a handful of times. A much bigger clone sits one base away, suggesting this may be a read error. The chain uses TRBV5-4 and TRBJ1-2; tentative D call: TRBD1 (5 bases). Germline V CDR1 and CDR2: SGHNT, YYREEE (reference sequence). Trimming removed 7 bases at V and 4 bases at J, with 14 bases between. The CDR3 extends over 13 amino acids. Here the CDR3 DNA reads TGTGCCAGCGGTTTCGACAGTGGCTATGGCTACACCTTC. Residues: CASGFDSGYGYTF.

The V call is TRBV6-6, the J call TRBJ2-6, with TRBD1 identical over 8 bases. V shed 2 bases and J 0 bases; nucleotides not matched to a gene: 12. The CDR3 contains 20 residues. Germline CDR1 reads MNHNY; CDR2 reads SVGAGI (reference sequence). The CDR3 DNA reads TGTGCCAGCAGTTACAGACACCGGACAGGGTTATTCTCTGGGGCCAACGTCCTGACTTTC. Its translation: CASSYRHRTGLFSGANVLTF.

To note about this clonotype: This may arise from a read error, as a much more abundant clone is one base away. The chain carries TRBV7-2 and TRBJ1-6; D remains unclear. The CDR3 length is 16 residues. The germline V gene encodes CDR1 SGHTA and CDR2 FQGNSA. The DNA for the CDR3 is TGTGCCAGCAGCTTAGAGATTAGCTCCTATAAGTCACCCCTCCACTTT. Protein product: CASSLEISSYKSPLHF.

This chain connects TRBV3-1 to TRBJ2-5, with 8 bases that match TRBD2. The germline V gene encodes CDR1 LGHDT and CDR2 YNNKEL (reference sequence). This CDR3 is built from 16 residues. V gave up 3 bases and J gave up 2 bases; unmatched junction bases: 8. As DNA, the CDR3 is TGTGCCAGCAGCCATCGGCTAGCGGGCCTACAAGAGACCCAGTACTTC. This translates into CASSHRLAGLQETQYF.

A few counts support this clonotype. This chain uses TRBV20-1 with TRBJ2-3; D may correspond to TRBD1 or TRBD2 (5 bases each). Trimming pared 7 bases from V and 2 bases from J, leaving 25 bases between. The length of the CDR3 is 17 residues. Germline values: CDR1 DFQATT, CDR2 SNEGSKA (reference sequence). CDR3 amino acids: CSVINRDPREYTDTQYF. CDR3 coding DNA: TGCAGTGTTATAAACCGGGACCCACGGGAATACACAGATACGCAGTATTTT.

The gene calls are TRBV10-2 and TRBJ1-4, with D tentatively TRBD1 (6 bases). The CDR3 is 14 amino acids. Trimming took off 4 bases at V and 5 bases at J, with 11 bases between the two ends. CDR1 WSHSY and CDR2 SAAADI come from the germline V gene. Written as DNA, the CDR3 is TGCGCCAGCAGTGGGTCAGGGGTGAATGAAAAACTGTTTTTT. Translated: CASSGSGVNEKLFF.

For the CDR3, the DNA is TGTGCCATCAGTCCTGTCGCGGAGGGGGAGGGAGAGACCCAGTACTTC. Its protein is CAISPVAEGEGETQYF. This chain connects TRBV10-3 to TRBJ2-5, with D tentatively TRBD2 (7 bases). Germline CDR1 ENHRY, CDR2 SYGVKD. V was pared by 5 bases and J by 4 bases, with 20 bases between. The CDR3 spans 16 residues.

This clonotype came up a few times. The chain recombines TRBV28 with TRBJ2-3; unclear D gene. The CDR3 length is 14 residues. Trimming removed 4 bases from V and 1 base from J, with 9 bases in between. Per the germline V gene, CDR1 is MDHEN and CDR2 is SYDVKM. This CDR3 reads CASSSSLGTDTQYF. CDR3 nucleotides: TGTGCCAGCAGTTCCAGCCTCGGCACAGATACGCAGTATTTT.

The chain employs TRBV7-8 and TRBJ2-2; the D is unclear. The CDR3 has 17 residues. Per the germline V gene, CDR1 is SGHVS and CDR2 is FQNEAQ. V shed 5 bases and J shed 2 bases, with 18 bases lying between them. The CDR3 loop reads CASSQVVKRGNTGELFF. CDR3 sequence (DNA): TGTGCCAGCAGCCAGGTGGTCAAGCGAGGTAACACCGGGGAGCTGTTTTTT.

The CDR3 region has the DNA TGTGCCAGCAAGGGGGTCTTGCATTCACCCCTCCACTTT. It specifies CASKGVLHSPLHF. The rearrangement uses TRBV6-5 and TRBJ1-6, with a possible D match to TRBD1 (6 bases). The V and J ends lost 7 bases and 8 bases respectively, with 12 bases between them. The CDR3 has 13 residues. Germline V gene lookup returns CDR1 MNHEY and CDR2 SVGAGI.